This T cell receptor beta chain was profiled in a study of T cell responses to AZD1222 COVID-19 vaccine (dated by TCRdb to the early 2020s). Regarding the complete study: Because spike-specific TCR depth and breadth did not differ between the two schedules, AZD1222 recipients who got a second dose at roughly 4 weeks were pooled with those who got a second dose at roughly 12 weeks. A total of about 250 trial participants underwent TCR sequencing, of whom approximately 200 had received two doses of AZD1222 and 26 had received two doses of the MenACWY control vaccine. Trial participants were enrolled into age subgroups of 18-55, 56-69 and 70-plus years, which contained about 150, 27 and 61 TCR-sequenced participants, respectively.

The CDR3 regions of human TCRbeta chains were subjected to immunosequencing. The original methods were these. Repertoire TCRs were checked for matches against a reference library of SARS-CoV-2-specific TCRs that had been generated using the MIRA antigen-specificity platform. Breadth was defined as the fraction of unique TCRs that were SARS-CoV-2-associated, and depth was defined as the fraction of total T cells that were SARS-CoV-2-associated. Using the MIRA data, each spike-specific TCR was mapped to the spike region that the TCR reacts to and placed in a CD4 or CD8 class. Log10-transformed breadth and depth values were compared by one-way ANOVA with Sidak's multiple comparisons tests. Drawn from immuneACCESS, this table holds only the in-frame rearrangements with V and J called that TCRdb kept. Clones are partly lost; checked studies trace under half to an unresolved V gene and leave the rest unexplained. The V and J calls and clone size were taken over from that table, and D and trimming were inferred from the DNA. The sample data list over 100,000 clones, and about nine tenths of these were observed just once. Of the sample, less than 9% is held by the ten largest clones.

This clone occurred once. The antigen it recognizes is unknown. Base qualities were left out, and no much larger clone turns up one base away. The full study reports these points: A significant rise in spike-specific TCR breadth and depth was observed after two AZD1222 doses relative to day 0 and relative to MenACWY recipients. Nearly half of unique spike-specific TCRs reportedly recognized epitopes outside regions mutated in the B.1.351 and B.1.1.7 variants. Conclusions about previously exposed vaccinees are limited, since just five to seven AZD1222 recipients were seropositive for SARS-CoV-2 at baseline. Vaccine-associated CD4 TCRs spanned the whole spike protein, with dominant responses in regions 160-218 and 743-854. Because no samples from the day 14 peak response were available, repertoires could be characterized only after the peak T cell response. The 56-69-year group was small, and its depth increase did not reach significance, likely because of low power. Participants were mostly white British and included more females than males, and it was suggested by the authors that clonal diversity may have been underestimated.

Taken with the paper, the label for time point translates to: baseline before first vaccination. Vaccinee samples were obtained from the UK trials COV001 and COV002, which included a single-blind randomized controlled phase 2/3 trial of AZD1222 (ChAdOx1 nCoV-19) in healthy adults. For TCRbeta chain sequencing, PBMC samples from trial participants were taken at day 0 and at day 28 after the second dose. V and J lose 3 bases and 8 bases, and a span of 16 bases separates them. In the germline V gene, CDR1 corresponds to LGHNA and CDR2 to YSLEER. The CDR3 measures 15 amino acids from cysteine to phenylalanine. The read is trimmed to its CDR3 DNA, 45 bases read in frame from base 1.

This material consisted of peripheral blood, taken on day 0 of AZD1222 vaccination. The sequence was collected from an adult in good health. Recombination linked TRBV4-3 to TRBJ1-4; TRBD1 is a weak D gene call, 5 bases matching. The nucleotide sequence reads as follows: TGCGCCAGCAGCCAGCCCGACAGTTCGGAGGAAAAACTGTTTTTT. Its amino acids are CASSQPDSSEEKLFF.